This T cell receptor (beta chain) was captured in a study of blood T cell repertoires in COVID-19. The wider study: Spain, Italy and the United States supplied samples that represented acute and convalescent COVID-19. Sources were T cells, B-cell-depleted T cells, or PBMCs; the material itself was cDNA or gDNA.

The CDR3 is 14 amino acids. Germline values: CDR1 LNHDA, CDR2 SQIVND (reference sequence). The ends lost 11 bases at V and 8 bases at J; junction bases unmatched: 15. Seattle's cohort entered during active infection and was followed longitudinally. The authors' processing: Nucleated cell number was recorded as an estimate derived from reference gene primer amplification. The repertoire was sequenced with immunoSEQ multiplex PCR; TCRdb's copy has only in-frame clones and lacks some. That table gives V, J and clone size, and the DNA gave D and trimming. Altogether 97,000 or so clones are present, 75% to 90% being singletons, with the ten largest covering around 5.3%.

The specimen was peripheral blood. This TCR came from a woman aged 45-65 years with COVID-19, enrolled during active disease. The V call is TRBV19, the J call TRBJ2-1; 7 bases are a match to TRBD2. The CDR3 region is CASQRLAASHEQFF. The CDR3 coding sequence is TGTGCCTCCCAGCGGCTAGCGGCGAGCCATGAGCAGTTCTTC.